This T cell receptor (beta chain) appears in the sequencing data of a study of T cells after yellow fever vaccination (dated by TCRdb to between 2018 and 2020). About the full investigation: The SMART-Seq v4 Ultra Low Input RNA kit was used to prepare libraries from fractions with low cell numbers. To track T-cell clones before and after primary and booster YFV17D yellow fever vaccination, bulk TCR alpha and beta repertoires were sequenced longitudinally. Two healthy male donors made up the cohort, one aged 18 to 30 years and the other aged 30 to 39 years. Blood was collected at multiple timepoints before and after primary and secondary immunization, and bulk PBMC replicates and cell subsets were isolated.

A note on this clonotype: Its antigen remains undetermined. One base away there is no much larger clone; base qualities are not given.

Sequencing was performed on an Illumina NovaSeq 6000. TCR cDNA was synthesized by 5'RACE template switching, through which a universal primer site and unique molecular identifiers were introduced. Priming of cDNA synthesis was performed from both the TCR alpha and TCR beta constant segments. Two PCR steps were used to amplify libraries, with sample barcodes and sequencing adapters being added in the second step. Sequencing of libraries was performed on Illumina HiSeq 2500 (2x100 bp) or NovaSeq (2x150 bp). The authors processed their data as follows. MIGEC was used to demultiplex reads and collapse the reads into UMI consensus sequences, and MiXCR was used for V(D)J alignment. Clonotypes responding to the vaccine were identified with edgeR on replicate PBMC samples, with the criteria of FDR below 0.01 and a log2 fold change above 5 up to day 15. Each bulk clonotype received a CD4 or CD8 identity based on whether the sequenced CD4 or CD8 repertoire contained that clonotype at higher abundance. TCRdb ran its own pipeline on the public reads, namely fastp trimming at Q25 and MiXCR clone calling, and kept in-frame beta chains. Every distinct CDR3 protein forms one entry, paired with its most common genes and DNA. The V and J calls and clone size are TCRdb's, not the authors'. The sample table lists 350,000 to 550,000 distinct CDR3 sequences, around 19% of them with a count of one. The ten largest clonotypes hold 15% to 20% of the sample.

The junction shows trimming of 2 bases on V and 5 bases on J, plus 6 bases between the germline ends. The CDR3 has 11 amino acids, counting the end cysteine and phenylalanine. Of the read, only the CDR3 DNA is kept; its 33 bases are in frame from base 1. The germline V gene yields SQVTM for CDR1 and ANQGSEA for CDR2. Interpreted using the paper, the treatment or condition label stands for: live attenuated yellow fever vaccine strain. At each blood-draw timepoint, two biological replicates of bulk PBMCs were collected. A standard Ficoll-Paque protocol was used to isolate PBMCs from peripheral blood. RNA was extracted with TriZol from bulk PBMCs, CD4 and CD8 fractions, and dextramer-positive and dextramer-negative fractions. What the study reported, not specific to this receptor: Because the study included only a couple of donors, the extent to which the findings can be generalized is limited. FACS-sorted repertoires could contain abundant contaminating clonotypes from the bulk population, so computational filtering was required. A small fraction of clonotypes appeared in both the CD4 and CD8 compartments, likely as a result of convergent recombination. The secondary T-cell response was found to be weaker but faster than the primary response, with a peak reached on day 5 rather than on day 15. Most clones expanded after primary vaccination were re-detected after the booster (around 96% of CD4 and around 88% of CD8), suggesting broad memory maintenance.

Material: PBMCs, obtained before the yellow fever booster vaccination. This receptor was taken from a man between 18 and 35 years old who received the YFV17D yellow fever vaccine. This receptor chain uses TRBV29-1 and TRBJ1-2; no D gene can be assigned with confidence. The CDR3: CSVESPYGYTF. Here is the DNA: TGCAGCGTTGAATCCCCTTATGGCTACACCTTC.